This TCR beta chain was sequenced in a study of T cells in Graves' hyperthyroidism and ophthalmopathy. The germline V gene encodes CDR1 MDHEN and CDR2 SYDVKM. Trimming took off 11 bases at V and 6 bases at J, with 13 bases between the two ends. CDR3 length: 11 amino acids. TCR beta CDR3 regions were amplified from RNA. The study used the HTBI primer set for a first-round RT-PCR of the TCR CDR3. TCRdb itself ran the multiplex PCR reads through MiXCR, one entry per CDR3 protein. This repertoire shows 550,000 to 600,000 distinct CDR3 sequences, 13% to 15% found once; its top ten account for around 7%. This clonotype was seen ten or more times.

The receptor was isolated from a woman aged 18-29 years with Graves' ophthalmopathy. The chain joins TRBV28 to TRBJ1-2; possible D gene TRBD1, 6 bases. The sample was blood. This CDR3 reads CAGSTGHGYTF. The CDR3 DNA reads as TGTGCCGGCTCCACAGGGCATGGCTACACCTTC.